Listed below are T cell receptor beta chains from one sample, sequenced in a study of T cell repertoires in aging, cancer and after chemotherapy. TCRdb itself ran the multiplex PCR reads through MiXCR, one entry per CDR3 protein. The sample has about 12,000 distinct CDR3 sequences; about 28% are singletons. Material: blood. All receptors derive from a human donor in good health. The donor label of this sample is uncertain. The CDR3 runs from the conserved cysteine through the conserved F or W. The D gene is left open where the match is weak. Size is omitted from some rows. Given values are once, few, many or a class for expanded clones.

TRBD1 | few | TRBJ1-6 | TRBV20-1 | TGCAGTGCTAAGACAGGGGGAAGTAATTCACCCCTCCACTTT | CSAKTGGSNSPLHF
TRBD2 | few | TRBJ2-3 | TRBV18 | TGTGCCAGCTCACCGGGACTAGCGGGGACACGAAGCACAGATACGCAGTATTTT | CASSPGLAGTRSTDTQYF
- | medium-sized | TRBJ2-3 | TRBV6-6 | TGTGCCAGCAGCCTAACCGGGGATACGCAGTATTTT | CASSLTGDTQYF
- | - | TRBJ1-5 | TRBV19 | TGTGCCAGTAGTAAGTTGGGCAGGGGCAATCAGCCCCAGCATTTT | CASSKLGRGNQPQHF
TRBD1 | - | TRBJ2-7 | TRBV30 | TGTGCCGGGACAGGGATCTCCTACGAGCAGTACTTC | CAGTGISYEQYF
TRBD1 | few | TRBJ1-5 | TRBV6-6 | TGTGCCAGCAGTTACGCCTTTCCACAGGGGGCGAGCAATCAGCCCCAGCATTTT | CASSYAFPQGASNQPQHF
TRBD1 | - | TRBJ1-2 | TRBV18 | TGTGCCAGCTCGGGGGGACAGGCTGCCAATCGCGGTCGCTATGGCTACACCTTC | CASSGGQAANRGRYGYTF
TRBD2 | - | TRBJ2-3 | TRBV24-1 | TGTGCCACCAGTGAACCCGCTAGCGGGGGGTTAACGCAGTATTTT | CATSEPASGGLTQYF
TRBD1 | few | TRBJ2-5 | TRBV18 | TGTGCCAGCTCACTGGGACAGGGGGCTTCGGTCGAGACCCAGTACTTC | CASSLGQGASVETQYF
TRBD1 | - | TRBJ1-5 | TRBV5-4 | TGTGCCAGCAGCTTCCGACAGGGCATCCCGCCCCAGCATTTT | CASSFRQGIPPQHF
- | - | TRBJ1-2 | TRBV11-2 | TGTGCCAGCAGCTCGCTCGGGACATACTATGGCTACACCTTC | CASSSLGTYYGYTF
TRBD2 | - | TRBJ2-1 | TRBV12-3/TRBV12-4 | TGTGTTAGCAGGAAGACTAGCGGGGGTTTGATGCAGTTCTTC | CVSRKTSGGLMQFF
- | - | TRBJ1-4 | TRBV7-2 | TGTGCCAGCAGCTCCCAAAACGGGGGGCGCCGGGAAAAACTGTTTTTT | CASSSQNGGRREKLFF
- | - | TRBJ1-3 | TRBV6-5 | TGTGCCAGCAGTTACGTGATGGGAAACACCATATATTTT | CASSYVMGNTIYF